These T cell receptor beta chains were read from a single sample in a study of identifying expanded T cells in peripheral blood. TCRdb keeps only in-frame clones here, not all; method: immunoSEQ multiplex PCR. The profile shows 100,000 to 150,000 clones, about 86% of them singletons. The specimen was blood. The receptor set was obtained from a person aged 18 to 75 in good health. Both conserved end residues are part of each CDR3. Each record gives: CDR3 protein, CDR3 DNA, V gene, J gene, D gene, clone size. D genes are given only for firm matches. Size values are once, few and many counts, or a class for expanded clones, and some rows have none.

CSVGGELDTQYF	TGCAGCGTTGGAGGGGAATTGGATACGCAGTATTTT	TRBV29-1	TRBJ2-3	-	-
CASSIEGVVSGANVLTF	TGTGCCAGTAGTATAGAGGGAGTGGTTTCTGGGGCCAACGTCCTGACTTTC	TRBV19	TRBJ2-6	-	-
CASRYESTGHWGGYTF	TGCGCCAGCCGTTACGAATCGACAGGGCACTGGGGTGGCTACACCTTC	TRBV5-1	TRBJ1-2	TRBD1	-
CASRDRDINEQFF	TGTGCCAGCAGGGACAGGGACATCAATGAGCAGTTCTTC	TRBV6-5	TRBJ2-1	TRBD1	-
CASSLSRRGANEKLFF	TGTGCCAGCAGCTTAAGTAGGCGGGGGGCTAATGAAAAACTGTTTTTT	TRBV7-9	TRBJ1-4	-	-
CASSPDRVTEAFF	TGTGCCAGCAGTCCAGACAGGGTTACTGAAGCTTTCTTT	TRBV6-6	TRBJ1-1	TRBD1	-
CASTGRQGLYEQYF	TGTGCCAGCACAGGGAGACAGGGCCTCTACGAGCAGTACTTC	TRBV6-1	TRBJ2-7	TRBD1	-
CAWSVRLANTGELFF	TGTGCCTGGAGTGTACGACTCGCGAACACCGGGGAGCTGTTTTTT	TRBV30	TRBJ2-2	-	-
CASNPWSSYEQYF	TGTGCCAGCAATCCCTGGAGCTCCTACGAGCAGTACTTC	TRBV5-6	TRBJ2-7	-	-
CASSTVRFTGELFF	TGTGCCAGTAGTACAGTCCGTTTCACCGGGGAGCTGTTTTTT	TRBV19	TRBJ2-2	-	-
CASSMRGLTEAFF	TGTGCCAGCAGCATGAGGGGGCTGACTGAAGCTTTCTTT	TRBV7-9	TRBJ1-1	TRBD1	-
CASSATQPPETQYF	TGTGCCAGCAGTGCAACCCAGCCGCCAGAGACCCAGTACTTC	TRBV25-1	TRBJ2-5	-	-
CASSRDSSGANVLTF	TGCGCCAGCAGCCGCGACAGCTCTGGGGCCAACGTCCTGACTTTC	TRBV5-1	TRBJ2-6	-	-
CASSKGLDRVTGPEAFF	TGTGCCAGCAGCAAAGGATTAGACAGGGTTACCGGTCCTGAAGCTTTCTTT	TRBV21-1	TRBJ1-1	-	-
CASFRGYSEAFF	TGTGCCAGCTTCAGGGGGTATTCTGAAGCTTTCTTT	TRBV6-6	TRBJ1-1	TRBD1	-
CATRRGTDTQYF	TGTGCCACGCGTCGGGGGACAGATACGCAGTATTTT	TRBV11-2	TRBJ2-3	-	-
CASNPIRGSNYGYTF	TGTGCCAGCAACCCCATCCGTGGATCTAACTATGGCTACACCTTC	TRBV6-5	TRBJ1-2	-	-
CASSVAGHLNTEAFF	TGTGCCAGCAGCGTAGCCGGGCACCTGAACACTGAAGCTTTCTTT	TRBV9	TRBJ1-1	-	once
CASSNRISYEQYF	TGTGCCAGTAGTAACAGGATCTCCTACGAGCAGTACTTC	TRBV19	TRBJ2-7	-	-
CASSKAREKGLLRISGMNTEAFF	TGTGCCAGCAGCAAAGCACGAGAAAAAGGGCTTCTTAGGATTAGCGGGATGAACACTGAAGCTTTCTTT	TRBV21-1	TRBJ1-1	-	-
CASSPTGLAGGRGEQFF	TGTGCCAGCAGCCCCACGGGCCTAGCGGGGGGGCGAGGTGAGCAGTTCTTC	TRBV7-8	TRBJ2-1	TRBD2	-
CASSLEISYEQYF	TGCGCCAGCAGCTTGGAGATCTCCTACGAGCAGTACTTC	TRBV5-1	TRBJ2-7	-	once
CASSPLAGAMNEQYF	TGTGCCAGCAGCCCATTAGCGGGAGCGATGAACGAGCAGTACTTC	TRBV7-2	TRBJ2-7	TRBD2	-
CASSPSPGLGSYEQYF	TGTGCCAGCTCACCCAGTCCGGGACTAGGCTCCTACGAGCAGTACTTC	TRBV18	TRBJ2-7	TRBD2	-
CASSLGSLFNEQYF	TGTGCCAGCAGCTTAGGGAGTCTCTTTAACGAGCAGTACTTC	TRBV7-9	TRBJ2-7	-	-
CASSPSRDNEQFF	TGTGCCAGCTCACCAAGTAGGGACAATGAGCAGTTCTTC	TRBV18	TRBJ2-1	-	-
CASSLLTEAFF	TGTGCCAGCAGCTTACTAACTGAAGCTTTCTTT	TRBV7-9	TRBJ1-1	-	-
CSVEVRWLAKNIQYF	TGCAGCGTTGAAGTCCGCTGGTTAGCCAAAAACATTCAGTACTTC	TRBV29-1	TRBJ2-4	-	-
CASSLAANTEAFF	TGCGCCAGCAGCTTGGCCGCGAACACTGAAGCTTTCTTT	TRBV5-1	TRBJ1-1	-	-
CASSIGRATNEKLFF	TGTGCCAGTAGTATAGGTAGAGCAACTAATGAAAAACTGTTTTTT	TRBV19	TRBJ1-4	-	-
CASIGTSVAYEQYF	TGTGCCAGCATCGGGACTAGCGTTGCCTACGAGCAGTACTTC	TRBV28	TRBJ2-7	TRBD2	-
CAIRSQGVKNIQYF	TGTGCCATCAGATCACAGGGAGTCAAAAACATTCAGTACTTC	TRBV10-3	TRBJ2-4	-	-
CASSLAVSGRNEQFF	TGCGCCAGCAGCTTGGCGGTTAGCGGGAGGAATGAGCAGTTCTTC	TRBV5-1	TRBJ2-1	TRBD2	-
CASSSGIWTSGIDNEQFF	TGTGCCAGCAGTTCAGGAATTTGGACTAGCGGGATTGACAATGAGCAGTTCTTC	TRBV28	TRBJ2-1	TRBD2	once
CASSEPVLACYEQYF	TGCGCCAGCAGTGAGCCGGTTCTAGCTTGCTACGAGCAGTACTTC	TRBV10-1	TRBJ2-7	-	-
CASSYWGGDTEAFF	TGTGCCAGCAGTTACTGGGGCGGGGACACTGAAGCTTTCTTT	TRBV6-5	TRBJ1-1	-	-
CATSRDNSPLHF	TGTGCCACCAGCAGAGACAATTCACCCCTCCACTTT	TRBV15	TRBJ1-6	-	few
CASSLAGTVNEKLFF	TGTGCCAGCAGCTTGGCTGGGACAGTTAATGAAAAACTGTTTTTT	TRBV7-9	TRBJ1-4	TRBD1	-
CASTKGGHFSSYNEQFF	TGTGCCAGTACCAAGGGGGGACACTTTAGCTCCTACAATGAGCAGTTCTTC	TRBV19	TRBJ2-1	-	-
CASSQEPRGSSKNIQYF	TGCGCCAGCAGCCAAGAGCCTAGGGGGTCTTCCAAAAACATTCAGTACTTC	TRBV4-1	TRBJ2-4	-	-
CASSLGRLTNYGYTF	TGTGCCAGCAGCTTGGGAAGGTTAACTAACTATGGCTACACCTTC	TRBV5-6	TRBJ1-2	-	-
CASRTGTMKETQYF	TGTGCCAGCAGAACTGGGACTATGAAAGAGACCCAGTACTTC	TRBV6-6	TRBJ2-5	TRBD2	-
CASRPDGTRSNQPQHF	TGTGCCAGCAGACCCGACGGGACACGAAGCAATCAGCCCCAGCATTTT	TRBV2	TRBJ1-5	-	-
CASSGGPSGRAGEQFF	TGTGCCAGCAGCGGGGGGCCTAGCGGGAGGGCGGGAGAGCAGTTCTTC	TRBV9	TRBJ2-1	TRBD2	-
CSVESSGNTIYF	TGCAGCGTTGAGTCATCCGGAAACACCATATATTTT	TRBV29-1	TRBJ1-3	-	-
CASSLGGQAPTQYF	TGTGCCAGCAGCCTGGGGGGTCAGGCCCCTACGCAGTATTTT	TRBV5-4	TRBJ2-3	-	-
CASSYGSGNYNEQFF	TGTGCCAGCTCCTACGGTAGCGGGAACTACAATGAGCAGTTCTTC	TRBV5-6	TRBJ2-1	TRBD2	-
CASSYLVGGGEQFF	TGTGCCAGCAGTTACTTGGTGGGAGGAGGCGAGCAGTTCTTC	TRBV6-5	TRBJ2-1	-	-
CASSFGTPPGGELFF	TGCGCCAGCAGCTTTGGGACCCCCCCTGGTGGGGAGCTGTTTTTT	TRBV5-1	TRBJ2-2	-	-
CASSLTGLNTEAFF	TGTGCCAGCAGCTTGACAGGGTTGAACACTGAAGCTTTCTTT	TRBV5-8	TRBJ1-1	-	-
CASSDRGHSTDTQYF	TGTGCCAGCAGTGATCGCGGGCATAGCACAGATACGCAGTATTTT	TRBV2	TRBJ2-3	-	-
CASSQGANTGELFF	TGCGCCAGCAGCCAAGGCGCGAACACCGGGGAGCTGTTTTTT	TRBV4-1	TRBJ2-2	-	-
CASSPETGDNEQFF	TGCGCCAGCAGCCCCGAGACTGGAGACAATGAGCAGTTCTTC	TRBV5-1	TRBJ2-1	-	-